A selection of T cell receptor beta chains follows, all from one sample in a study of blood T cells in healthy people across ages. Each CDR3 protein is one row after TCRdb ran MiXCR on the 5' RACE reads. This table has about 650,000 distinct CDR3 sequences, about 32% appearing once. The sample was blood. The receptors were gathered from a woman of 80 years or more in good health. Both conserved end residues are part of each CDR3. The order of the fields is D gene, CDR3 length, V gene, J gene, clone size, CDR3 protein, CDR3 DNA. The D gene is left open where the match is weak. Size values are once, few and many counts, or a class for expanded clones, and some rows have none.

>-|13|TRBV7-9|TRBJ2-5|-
CASSSGREETQYF
TGTGCCAGCAGCTCAGGAAGGGAAGAGACCCAGTACTTC
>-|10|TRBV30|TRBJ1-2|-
CAMELYGYTF
TGTGCCATGGAACTGTATGGCTACACCTTC
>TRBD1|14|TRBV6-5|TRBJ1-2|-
CASSSRQGGYGYTF
TGTGCCAGCAGCTCCCGACAGGGGGGCTATGGCTACACCTTC
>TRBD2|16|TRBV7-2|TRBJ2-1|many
CASSFRGGGSYNEQFF
TGTGCCAGCAGCTTTCGCGGGGGGGGCTCCTACAATGAGCAGTTCTTC
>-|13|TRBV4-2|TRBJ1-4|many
CASSLQAGEKLFF
TGTGCCAGCAGCCTCCAGGCGGGTGAAAAACTGTTTTTT
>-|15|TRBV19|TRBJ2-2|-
CASSIRGTPVGELFF
TGTGCCAGTAGTATTCGTGGGACACCGGTCGGGGAGCTGTTTTTT
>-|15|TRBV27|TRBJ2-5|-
CASSLGLGIEETQYF
TGTGCCAGCAGTTTGGGCCTGGGGATAGAAGAGACCCAGTACTTC
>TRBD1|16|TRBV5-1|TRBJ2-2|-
CASSFSGTANTGELFF
TGCGCCAGCAGTTTTTCCGGGACAGCGAACACCGGGGAGCTGTTTTTT
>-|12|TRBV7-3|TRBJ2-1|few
CASSPDRNEQFF
TGTGCCAGCAGCCCCGACAGGAATGAGCAGTTCTTC
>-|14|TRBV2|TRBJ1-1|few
CASTQGILNTEAFF
TGTGCCAGCACTCAGGGCATCTTGAACACTGAAGCTTTCTTT
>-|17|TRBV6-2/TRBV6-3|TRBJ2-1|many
CASSYPPAGGSYNEQFF
TGTGCCAGCAGTTACCCCCCGGCTGGGGGTTCCTACAATGAGCAGTTCTTC
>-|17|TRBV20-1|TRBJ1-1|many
CSARARLGSLMNTEAFF
TGCAGTGCTAGAGCCCGACTAGGATCCTTAATGAACACTGAAGCTTTCTTT
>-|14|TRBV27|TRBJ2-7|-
CASSFQGISHEQYF
TGTGCCAGCAGTTTCCAGGGCATTTCCCACGAGCAGTACTTC
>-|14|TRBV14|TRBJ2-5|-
CASSQVELAETQYF
TGTGCCAGCAGCCAAGTCGAACTAGCAGAGACCCAGTACTTC
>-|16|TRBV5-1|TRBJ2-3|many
CASSLPLGGVRDTQYF
TGCGCCAGCAGCTTGCCCCTCGGCGGGGTTAGAGATACGCAGTATTTT
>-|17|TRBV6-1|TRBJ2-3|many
CASSASGRTRFTDTQYF
TGTGCCAGCAGCGCCTCGGGGAGGACCCGATTCACAGATACGCAGTATTTT
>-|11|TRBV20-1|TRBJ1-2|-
CNAQRDTGYTF
TGCAATGCGCAGAGAGACACCGGCTACACCTTC
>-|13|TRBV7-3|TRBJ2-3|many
CASSLRRDKTQYF
TGTGCCAGCAGCTTAAGGCGGGACAAAACGCAGTATTTT
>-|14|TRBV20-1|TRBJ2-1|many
CSAATGTGYNEQFF
TGCAGTGCTGCTACCGGGACTGGCTACAATGAGCAGTTCTTC
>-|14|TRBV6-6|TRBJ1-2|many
CASRGTVSHYGYTF
TGTGCCAGCAGGGGGACCGTCTCGCACTATGGCTACACCTTC
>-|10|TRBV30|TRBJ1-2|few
CAWSGGRPTF
TGTGCCTGGAGTGGGGGCAGACCCACCTTC
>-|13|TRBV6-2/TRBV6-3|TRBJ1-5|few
CASSYVRDQPQHF
TGTGCCAGCAGTTACGTCAGGGATCAGCCCCAGCATTTT
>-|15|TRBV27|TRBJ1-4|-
CASSLVGVGAERLFF
TGTGCCAGCAGTTTAGTAGGGGTTGGTGCTGAAAGACTGTTTTTT
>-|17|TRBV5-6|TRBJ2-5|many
CASSHFGIQGGTETQYF
TGTGCCAGCAGCCATTTTGGGATACAGGGAGGGACAGAGACCCAGTACTTC
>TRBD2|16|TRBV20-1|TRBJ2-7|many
CSAVPGTSGGDYEQYF
TGCAGTGCTGTTCCCGGGACTAGCGGGGGAGACTACGAGCAGTACTTC
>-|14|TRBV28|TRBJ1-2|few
CASRTGQGGYGYTF
TGTGCCAGCAGAACAGGACAAGGCGGCTATGGCTACACCTTC
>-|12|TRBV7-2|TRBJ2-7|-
CASSSNRGEQYF
TGTGCCAGCAGCTCCAACCGGGGCGAGCAGTACTTC
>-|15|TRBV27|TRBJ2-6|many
CASSIPGTGANVLTF
TGTGCCAGCAGTATTCCAGGGACCGGGGCCAACGTCCTGACTTTC
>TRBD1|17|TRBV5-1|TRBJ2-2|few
CASSVTGDLLNTGELFF
TGCGCCAGCAGCGTGACAGGGGACTTATTAAACACCGGGGAGCTGTTTTTT
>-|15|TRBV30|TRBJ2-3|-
CAWSVLAGPTDTQYF
TGTGCCTGGAGTGTACTGGCAGGGCCCACAGATACGCAGTATTTT
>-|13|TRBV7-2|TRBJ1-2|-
CASSLARSEGYTF
TGTGCCAGCAGCTTAGCCAGGTCGGAGGGCTACACCTTC
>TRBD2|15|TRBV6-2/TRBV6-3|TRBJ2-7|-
CTSTHEGREGNEQYF
TGTACCAGCACCCACGAAGGCAGGGAGGGGAACGAGCAGTACTTC
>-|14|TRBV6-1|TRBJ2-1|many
CASSGGTYYNEQFF
TGTGCCAGCAGTGGCGGGACATATTACAATGAGCAGTTCTTC
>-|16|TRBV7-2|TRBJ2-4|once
CASSPPGGLAKNIQYF
TGTGCCAGCAGCCCCCCCGGGGGGCTAGCCAAAAACATTCAGTACTTC
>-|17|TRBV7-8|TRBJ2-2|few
CASSTIGGPVNTGELFF
TGTGCCAGCAGCACCATTGGAGGGCCGGTGAACACCGGGGAGCTGTTTTTT
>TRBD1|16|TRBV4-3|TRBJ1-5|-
CASSQETGGVSQPQHF
TGCGCCAGCAGCCAGGAGACAGGGGGAGTGAGTCAGCCCCAGCATTTT
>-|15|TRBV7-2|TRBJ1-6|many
CASSLAPMGPSPLHF
TGTGCCAGCAGCTTAGCTCCGATGGGGCCTTCACCCCTCCACTTT
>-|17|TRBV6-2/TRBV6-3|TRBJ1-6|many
CASSYSSSVAYNSPLHF
TGTGCCAGCAGTTACTCGTCTTCGGTGGCCTATAATTCACCCCTCCACTTT
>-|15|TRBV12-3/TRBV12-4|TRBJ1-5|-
CASSYRPGGNQPQHF
TGTGCCAGCAGTTACAGGCCAGGGGGCAATCAGCCCCAGCATTTT
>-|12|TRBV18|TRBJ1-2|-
CASSRAGGGYTF
TGTGCCAGCTCACGTGCGGGTGGAGGCTACACCTTC
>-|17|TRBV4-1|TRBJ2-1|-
CASSQDLRGFNYNEQFF
TGCGCCAGCAGCCAAGATTTACGAGGGTTTAACTACAATGAGCAGTTCTTC
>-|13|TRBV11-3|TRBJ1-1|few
CASSPSGLSRAFF
TGTGCCAGCAGCCCTTCGGGCCTCAGTCGAGCTTTCTTT
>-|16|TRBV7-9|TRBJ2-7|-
CASSSLPGQGPYEQYF
TGTGCCAGCAGCTCCTTACCGGGACAAGGCCCCTACGAGCAGTACTTC
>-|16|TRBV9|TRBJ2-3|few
CASTLGGQTITDTQYF
TGTGCCAGCACCTTGGGGGGCCAGACAATCACAGATACGCAGTATTTT
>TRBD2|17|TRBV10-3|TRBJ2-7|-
CAISESGLAGGTYEQYF
TGTGCCATCAGTGAGTCGGGACTAGCGGGGGGCACCTACGAGCAGTACTTC
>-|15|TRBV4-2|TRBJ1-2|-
CASSQDRADNYGYTF
TGTGCCAGCAGCCAAGATAGGGCGGATAACTATGGCTACACCTTC